This TCR beta chain comes out of a study of cytomegalovirus exposure and HLA in healthy donors. Whole-study results and caveats: Researchers reported in a later analysis that a missense DCLRE1C variant was tied to TCR beta V- and J-gene trimming.

PCR involved 60 Vbeta and 13 Jbeta primers. Using immunoSEQ multiplex PCR, the repertoire was profiled, and TCRdb retains in-frame clones only, with some absent. Among 120,000 to 150,000 clones listed, around 86% were seen once. The CDR3 sequence is 13 residues long. Per the germline V gene, CDR1 is MNHEY and CDR2 is SMNVEV (reference sequence). Trimming cost V 6 bases and J 4 bases; bases outside gene matches: 2. Details on this clone: The antigen is unknown.

The sequencing input was PBMCs. This TCR derives from a female donor in good health and CMV-seronegative. The J gene is TRBJ2-5, the V gene TRBV27; the match to TRBD1 covers 10 bases. The CDR3 sequence: CASRDRGGETQYF. DNA for the CDR3: TGTGCCAGCAGGGACAGGGGGGGAGAGACCCAGTACTTC.